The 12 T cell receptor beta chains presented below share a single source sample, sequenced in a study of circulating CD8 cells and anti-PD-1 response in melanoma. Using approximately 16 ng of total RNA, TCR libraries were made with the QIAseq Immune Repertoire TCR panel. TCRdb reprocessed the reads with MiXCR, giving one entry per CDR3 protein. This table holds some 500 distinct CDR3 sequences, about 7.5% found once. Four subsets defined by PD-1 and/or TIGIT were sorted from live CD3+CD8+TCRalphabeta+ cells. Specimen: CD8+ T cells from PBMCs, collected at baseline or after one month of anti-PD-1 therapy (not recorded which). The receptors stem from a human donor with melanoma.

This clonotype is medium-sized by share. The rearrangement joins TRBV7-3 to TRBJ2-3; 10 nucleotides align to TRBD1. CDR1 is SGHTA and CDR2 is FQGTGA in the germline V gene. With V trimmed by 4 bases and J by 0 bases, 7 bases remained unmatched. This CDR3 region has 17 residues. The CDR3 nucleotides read TGTGCCAGCAGCTCGGGACAGGGGCGAGCTAGCACAGATACGCAGTATTTT. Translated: CASSSGQGRASTDTQYF.

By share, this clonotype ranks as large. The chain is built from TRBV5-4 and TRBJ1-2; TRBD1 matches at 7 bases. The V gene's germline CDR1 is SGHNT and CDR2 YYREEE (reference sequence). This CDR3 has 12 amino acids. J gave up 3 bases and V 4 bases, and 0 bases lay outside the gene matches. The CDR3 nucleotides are TGTGCCAGCAGCGGGACAGACTATGGCTACACCTTC. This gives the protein CASSGTDYGYTF. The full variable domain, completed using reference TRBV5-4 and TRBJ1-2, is ETGVTQSPTHLIKTRGQQVTLRCSSQSGHNTVSWYQQALGQGPQFIFQYYREEENGRGNFPPRFSGLQFPNYSSELNVNALELDDSALYLCASSGTDYGYTFGSGTRLTVV.

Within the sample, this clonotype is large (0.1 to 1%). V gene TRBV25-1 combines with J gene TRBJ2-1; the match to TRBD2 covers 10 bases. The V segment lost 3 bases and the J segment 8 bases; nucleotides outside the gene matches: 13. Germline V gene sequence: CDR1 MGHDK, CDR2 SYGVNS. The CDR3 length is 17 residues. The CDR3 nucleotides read TGTGCCAGCAGTGAGGTAGCGGGGGGCCCCCGTTCGGATGAGCAGTTCTTC. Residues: CASSEVAGGPRSDEQFF.

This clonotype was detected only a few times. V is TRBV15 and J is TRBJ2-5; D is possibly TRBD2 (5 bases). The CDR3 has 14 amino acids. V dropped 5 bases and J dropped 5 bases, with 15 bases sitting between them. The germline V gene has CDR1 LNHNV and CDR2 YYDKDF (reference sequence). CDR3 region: CATSGLGLGETQYF. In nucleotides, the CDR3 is TGTGCCACCAGCGGACTGGGCCTAGGGGAGACCCAGTACTTC.

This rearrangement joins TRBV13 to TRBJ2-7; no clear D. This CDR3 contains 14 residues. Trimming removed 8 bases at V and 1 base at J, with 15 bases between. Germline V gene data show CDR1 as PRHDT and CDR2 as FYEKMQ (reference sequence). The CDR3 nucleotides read TGTGCCAGCGGCATACTACAGAGATCCTACGAGCAGTACTTC. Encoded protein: CASGILQRSYEQYF.

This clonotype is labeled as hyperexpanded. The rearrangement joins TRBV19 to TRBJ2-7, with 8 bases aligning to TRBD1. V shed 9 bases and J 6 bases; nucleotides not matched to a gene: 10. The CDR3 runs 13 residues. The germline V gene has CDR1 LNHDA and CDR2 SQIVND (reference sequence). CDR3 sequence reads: CASQGAQMGEQYF. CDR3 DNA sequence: TGTGCCAGCCAGGGGGCCCAAATGGGCGAGCAGTACTTC.

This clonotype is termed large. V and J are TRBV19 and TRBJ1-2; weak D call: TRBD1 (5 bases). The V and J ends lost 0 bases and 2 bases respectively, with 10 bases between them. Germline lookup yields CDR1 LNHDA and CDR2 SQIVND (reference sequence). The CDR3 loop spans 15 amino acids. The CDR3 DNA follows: TGTGCCAGTAGTATAGATTGGGGGTCCAACTATGGCTACACCTTC. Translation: CASSIDWGSNYGYTF.

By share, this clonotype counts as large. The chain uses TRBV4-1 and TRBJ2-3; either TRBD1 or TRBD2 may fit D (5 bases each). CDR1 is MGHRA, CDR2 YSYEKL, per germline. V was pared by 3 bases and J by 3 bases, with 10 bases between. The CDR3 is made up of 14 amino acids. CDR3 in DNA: TGCGCCAGCAGCCACGGGGCCCTTACAGATACGCAGTATTTT. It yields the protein CASSHGALTDTQYF.

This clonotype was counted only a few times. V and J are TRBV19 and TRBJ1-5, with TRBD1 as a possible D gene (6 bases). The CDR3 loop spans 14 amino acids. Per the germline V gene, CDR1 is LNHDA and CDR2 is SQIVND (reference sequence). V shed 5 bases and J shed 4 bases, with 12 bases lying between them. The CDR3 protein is CASSAGQKNQPQHF. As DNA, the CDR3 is TGTGCCAGTAGTGCAGGACAGAAAAATCAGCCCCAGCATTTT.

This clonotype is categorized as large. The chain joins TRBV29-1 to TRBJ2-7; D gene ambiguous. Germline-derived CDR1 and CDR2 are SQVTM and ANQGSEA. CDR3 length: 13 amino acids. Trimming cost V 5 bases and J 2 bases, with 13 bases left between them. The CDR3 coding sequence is TGCAGCGTTCTCCGGAACAGCCCCTACGAGCAGTACTTC. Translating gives CSVLRNSPYEQYF.

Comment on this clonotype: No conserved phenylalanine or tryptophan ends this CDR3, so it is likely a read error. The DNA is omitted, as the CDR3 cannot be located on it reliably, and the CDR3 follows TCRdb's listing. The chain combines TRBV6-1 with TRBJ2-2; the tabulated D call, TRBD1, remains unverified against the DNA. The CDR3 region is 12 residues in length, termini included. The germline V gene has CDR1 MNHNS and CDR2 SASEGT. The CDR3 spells CASRAGSGSCFL.

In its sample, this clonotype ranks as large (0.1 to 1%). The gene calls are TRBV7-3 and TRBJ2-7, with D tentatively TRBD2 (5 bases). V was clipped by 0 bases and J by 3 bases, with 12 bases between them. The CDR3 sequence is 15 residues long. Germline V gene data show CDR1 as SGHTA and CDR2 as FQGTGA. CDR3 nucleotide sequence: TGTGCCAGCAGCTTAACCCCTAGCTCCTACTACGAGCAGTACTTC. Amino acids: CASSLTPSSYYEQYF.